Described below is a single TCR beta chain sequence and its context. This CDR3 has 16 amino acids. Per the germline V gene, CDR1 is SGHAT and CDR2 is FQNNGV. V dropped 5 bases and J dropped 0 bases, with 13 bases sitting between them. TCRdb keeps only in-frame clones here, not all; method: immunoSEQ multiplex PCR. The repertoire holds about 98,000 clones, with 87% as singletons. This record comes from a study of OX40 agonist ivuxolimab in advanced cancers. Sequencing was performed on CD4+ or CD8+ T cells sorted from blood, taken in a trial of the OX40 agonist ivuxolimab. The sequence was collected from an adult with an advanced solid tumor such as melanoma, head and neck, liver or kidney cancer. This sequence joins TRBV11-2 and TRBJ2-2; D may correspond to TRBD1 or TRBD2 (5 bases each). The CDR3 nucleotides are TGTGCCAGCAGCAAAACCGGGACGTCGAACACCGGGGAGCTGTTTTTT. The encoded protein is CASSKTGTSNTGELFF.